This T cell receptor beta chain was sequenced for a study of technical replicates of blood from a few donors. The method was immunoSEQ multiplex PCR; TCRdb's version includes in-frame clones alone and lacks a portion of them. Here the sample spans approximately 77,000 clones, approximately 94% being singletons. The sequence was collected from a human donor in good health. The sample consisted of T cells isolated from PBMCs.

For the CDR3, the DNA is TGTGCCAGCAGCTTAGCAGGGGGGGGCACTGAAGCTTTCTTT. Translation: CASSLAGGGTEAFF. The chain joins TRBV7-2 to TRBJ1-1; a weak D match, TRBD1 (6 bases). Trimming pared 0 bases from V and 4 bases from J, leaving 9 bases between. This CDR3 contains 14 residues. CDR1 and CDR2 from the germline V gene are SGHTA and FQGNSA. The full variable domain, in which reference TRBV7-2 and TRBJ1-1 provide the parts outside the CDR3, is GAGVSQSPSNKVTEKGKDVELRCDPISGHTALYWYRQSLGQGLEFLIYFQGNSAPDKSGLPSDRFSAERTGGSVSTLTIQRTQQEDSAVYLCASSLAGGGTEAFFGQGTRLTVV.